This T cell receptor beta chain was documented in a study of blood T cell repertoires in COVID-19. Study background: COVID-19 samples from acute and convalescent phases originated in the United States, Italy and Spain. Nucleic acid was either cDNA or gDNA, and it came from T cells, B-cell-depleted T cells, or PBMCs.

In the authors' workflow: Amplification from reference gene primers served as the basis for estimated nucleated cell counts. Generated by immunoSEQ multiplex PCR, the TCRdb table keeps only in-frame clones and is missing some. That table is the source of V, J and clone size, and D and trimming were worked out from the DNA. This sample has about 49,000 clones; about 88% occur once, and the top ten carry around 4.6%. This TCR came from a man aged 35 to 55 with active COVID-19. Sequenced input: peripheral blood.

CDR3 in DNA: TGTGCCAGCAGTACAGGGGCGCCCGGGAATTCACCCCTCCACTTT. Translation: CASSTGAPGNSPLHF. The chain links TRBV27 to TRBJ1-6; TRBD1 aligns across 7 bases. The V gene end was trimmed by 5 bases and the J gene end by 7 bases; junction bases not matched to a gene: 8. Germline CDR1 reads MNHEY; CDR2 reads SMNVEV (reference sequence). The CDR3 contains 15 residues.